Listed below are T cell receptor beta chains from one sample, sequenced in a study of control samples from healthy donors and cancer patients. The protocol was immunoSEQ multiplex PCR, while the TCRdb copy is restricted to in-frame clones and leaves out a portion. Of over 150,000 clones in the sample, approximately 94% were seen once. Sequencing was carried out using blood. Source of these receptors: a woman aged 18-30 years in good health. The CDR3 runs from the conserved cysteine through the conserved F or W. D genes are given only for firm matches. Clone size is shown for a subset of rows, as once, few, many or a class of expanded clone.

D gene	V gene	clone size	J gene	CDR3 DNA	CDR3 protein
NA	TRBV27	NA	TRBJ1-5	TGTGCCAGCACCAATTCACCGGGGGGGTTCCAGCATTTT	CASTNSPGGFQHF
NA	TRBV6-5	once	TRBJ1-2	TGTGCCAGCAGTTACTCGAGTCCGAGGGATGGCTACACCTTC	CASSYSSPRDGYTF
TRBD1	TRBV15	NA	TRBJ1-6	TGTGCCACCAGCAGAGGACAGGGTAAAGGATCACCCCTCCACTTT	CATSRGQGKGSPLHF
NA	TRBV6-5	NA	TRBJ1-1	TGTGCCCACAGTAGACTGAACACTGAAGCTTTCTTT	CAHSRLNTEAFF
NA	TRBV12-5	NA	TRBJ1-5	TGTGCTAGTGGTTTGGTGTCGTCCTATCAGCCCCAGCATTTT	CASGLVSSYQPQHF
NA	TRBV11-2	NA	TRBJ1-5	TGTGCCAGCAGCTTAGGTCTCGGGAATCAGCCCCAGCATTTT	CASSLGLGNQPQHF
NA	TRBV29-1	NA	TRBJ2-7	TGCAGCGCGCAGAGGGCCTCCTACGAGCAGTACTTC	CSAQRASYEQYF
NA	TRBV6-5	once	TRBJ2-1	TGTGCCACAAAAGGCAGGGCCCATGAGCAGTTCTTC	CATKGRAHEQFF
TRBD2	TRBV11-2	NA	TRBJ2-1	TGTGCCAGCAGCTTAGCGGGAGGACTCTCCTACAATGAGCAGTTCTTC	CASSLAGGLSYNEQFF
NA	TRBV14	NA	TRBJ1-1	TGTGCCAGCAGCCTTACCCGACGGGGTGAAGCTTTCTTT	CASSLTRRGEAFF
NA	TRBV27	few	TRBJ1-1	TGTGCCAGCAGAAACACTTACAGGAACACTGAAGCTTTCTTT	CASRNTYRNTEAFF
TRBD1	TRBV24-1	NA	TRBJ2-2	TGTGCCACCAGTGATTTTACCCCTTTCACAGGGGGTACTACCGGGGAGCTGTTTTTT	CATSDFTPFTGGTTGELFF
NA	TRBV28	NA	TRBJ1-6	TGTGCCAGCAGTTTACGTTCACCCCTCCACTTT	CASSLRSPLHF
NA	TRBV10-3	NA	TRBJ1-1	TGTGCCATAGCCGGCGGCCCCGGCACTGAAGCTTTCTTT	CAIAGGPGTEAFF
TRBD1	TRBV4-3	NA	TRBJ1-2	TGCGCCAGCAGCCAAGCTTATTCCGGGACAGGGGGGAATGGCTACACCTTC	CASSQAYSGTGGNGYTF
NA	TRBV14	NA	TRBJ2-7	TGTGCCAGCAGCCAGTCTGGTTGGGGCTACGAGCAGTACTTC	CASSQSGWGYEQYF
TRBD1	TRBV28	NA	TRBJ1-6	TGTGCCAGCAGTTTAGTGAGGGGGCCCTATAATTCACCCCTCCACTTT	CASSLVRGPYNSPLHF
NA	TRBV6-6	NA	TRBJ2-7	TGTGCCAGCAGCCTTGGCCAGACCTACGAGCAGTACTTC	CASSLGQTYEQYF
NA	TRBV20-1	NA	TRBJ1-1	TGCAGTGCTAGTACCGAGGACACTGAAGCTTTCTTT	CSASTEDTEAFF
NA	TRBV5-6	NA	TRBJ2-1	TGTGCCAGCAGCTTGGTGGGAGCCTACAATGAGCAGTTCTTC	CASSLVGAYNEQFF
TRBD2	TRBV19	NA	TRBJ2-5	TGTGCCAGTAGTATAGCGAGGACTAGCGGCCACCAAGAGACCCAGTACTTC	CASSIARTSGHQETQYF
NA	TRBV6-5	NA	TRBJ1-3	TGTGCCAGCCGAGGTTTAGGGAATGGAAACACCATATATTTT	CASRGLGNGNTIYF
NA	TRBV27	NA	TRBJ1-2	TGTGCCAGCAGTTTATCCATCAACTATGGCTACACCTTC	CASSLSINYGYTF
NA	TRBV7-6	few	TRBJ1-5	TGTGCCAGCAGCCCCGGAAGAGGAGGGTATCAGCCCCAGCATTTT	CASSPGRGGYQPQHF
NA	TRBV5-6	NA	TRBJ2-3	TGTGCCAGCAGCCTGGAGGCCCGTAGCACAGATACGCAGTATTTT	CASSLEARSTDTQYF
TRBD1	TRBV7-2	NA	TRBJ1-2	TGTGCCAGCAGCTTGGGACAGGGGGCTTCTAACTATGGCTACACCTTC	CASSLGQGASNYGYTF
NA	TRBV19	NA	TRBJ1-5	TGTGCCAGTAGTATAATTCGGGAACAGCCCCAGCATTTT	CASSIIREQPQHF
NA	TRBV14	NA	TRBJ2-6	TGTGCCAGCAGCCAAGATAATACCGTCGGCGTCCTGACTTTC	CASSQDNTVGVLTF
TRBD1	TRBV4-1	few	TRBJ2-3	TGCGCCAGCAGAGACAGGGACGGAGGAGTGGGACGGGCAGATACGCAGTATTTT	CASRDRDGGVGRADTQYF
NA	TRBV5-4	NA	TRBJ2-1	TGTGCCAGCAGCCCGCCCGGGAGATCCTACAATGAGCAGTTCTTC	CASSPPGRSYNEQFF
NA	TRBV21-1	NA	TRBJ1-4	TGTGCCAGCAGCAGGTCAGGGAGGGGTGAAAAACTGTTTTTT	CASSRSGRGEKLFF
TRBD2	TRBV7-9	NA	TRBJ2-3	TGTGCCAGCAGGGGGAGTAGCGGGGTCACAGATACGCAGTATTTT	CASRGSSGVTDTQYF
NA	TRBV3-1/TRBV3-2	NA	TRBJ2-7	TGTGCCAGCAGCCAGAAGTACGAGCAGTACTTC	CASSQKYEQYF
TRBD1	TRBV7-2	once	TRBJ1-2	TGTGCCAGCAGCGCCTGGACAGGGGGCTCCTATGGCTACACCTTC	CASSAWTGGSYGYTF
TRBD1	TRBV12-3/TRBV12-4	NA	TRBJ2-7	TGTGCCACCGCGACAGGGACCTACGAGCAGTACTTC	CATATGTYEQYF
TRBD2	TRBV6-2/TRBV6-3	NA	TRBJ2-3	TGTGCCAGCAGTTACGGGACTAGCGAGCAGTATTTT	CASSYGTSEQYF